This T cell receptor (beta chain) was documented in a study of cytomegalovirus exposure and HLA in healthy donors (dated by TCRdb to the late 2010s). For the wider study: In an earlier analysis of 587 of the donors, 250 to 300 Gb of sequence data and just under 120 million unique TCR beta sequences from 180 million or so T cells were reported. To decide whether each TCR beta V gene segment behaved as functional or pseudogenic, an earlier analysis of over 500 of the donors relied on high-throughput TCR beta sequencing. Alongside the repertoire data, information on donor age, sex, ethnicity and CMV serostatus was compiled. In the later analysis, no new phenotypic data were used to find candidate immune exposures; instead, reliance was placed on TCR beta sequences and their occurrence across donors. All discovery cohort repertoires had been generated on a single sequencing platform. Along with the approximately 600-subject first cohort, a separate validation cohort of about 110 different subjects was used. A later genetic analysis took genome-wide SNP genotypes for 398 of the 666 donors and used that subset as a discovery cohort. Because of strong linkage in the cohort, four to six DR-DQ haplotypes were treated as single units for association and clustering. The study aimed to test whether cataloging public T cell receptors could reveal signatures of past pathogen exposure. Typing coverage differed by locus: A, B, C, DRB1 and DQB1 were typed in roughly 620-630 donors, DQA1 in 500 to 550, DPA1 in some 610, and DPB1 in approximately 450. Using immunosequencing, the study profiled T cell repertoires from approximately 700 subjects and related those repertoires to cytomegalovirus serostatus. Of the roughly 420 genotyped donors, less than 85% were placed in the genetic ancestry cluster associated with self-reported Caucasian donors. An early release that covered roughly 600 HLA-typed donors contained 300 to 350 gigabases of sequencing data and tens of millions of unique TCR sequences. Among about 410 genotyped donors of the cohort, an average of roughly 230,000 unique TCR beta nucleotide sequences was sequenced per donor, of which about 18% were non-productive. HLA typing included class I and class II loci at four-digit resolution. A later analysis re-examined previously published TCR beta repertoires from hundreds of donors and added high-resolution HLA genotyping to investigate patterns of TCR occurrence. The study combined high-throughput TCR immunosequencing, statistical association of individual TCRs with disease status, and machine learning to predict cytomegalovirus infection status.

The cohort comprised around 700 healthy bone marrow donors. At the time of sampling, every cohort member was nominally healthy, though immune exposures that went unrecorded were likely present. The donor was CMV seropositive and was included in the group of some 290 seropositive cohort members. Each donor provided a peripheral blood sample, and peripheral blood mononuclear cells were used for TCR beta sequencing. Genomic DNA extraction from the blood cell samples was performed with the Qiagen DNeasy Blood Extraction Kit. Library prep was done by the immunoSEQ multiplex PCR assay. A mixture of 60 forward primers for TCR Vbeta segments and 13 reverse primers for TCR Jbeta segments was used in the multiplex PCR. The CDR3 region of rearranged TCR beta genes was amplified from genomic DNA with a multiplex PCR assay. Amplified TCR beta libraries were sequenced as 87-base-pair reads on the Illumina HiSeq System. From the authors' description of their analysis: A later analysis tallied approximately 87 million unique TCR beta chains across the 700 or so repertoires, and around 10 million of those chains were shared by two or more donors. To remove PCR and sequencing errors, raw reads were error-corrected and collapsed into unique sequences using a nearest-neighbor algorithm that merged closely related sequences. Alignment of CDR3 sequences to IMGT reference sequences was used to assign V, D and J gene segments. Each retained sequence needed at least a six-nucleotide match to both a V gene segment and a J gene segment. A rearrangement counted as productive if the CDR3 had no stop codons and remained in frame with V and J, and every other rearrangement counted as non-productive. Following IMGT convention, CDR3 was defined as the stretch from the second conserved V-encoded cysteine to the conserved J-encoded phenylalanine. In an earlier analysis of around 570 of the donors, sequences lacking an unambiguous match to a single V gene segment were excluded. An earlier analysis of around 600 of the donors classified V segments as functional when productive rearrangements were above 56.7% and as segregating when the standard deviation between donors was above 5%. A statistical classification framework was built to diagnose cytomegalovirus status from the catalog of TCR beta chain sequences. A later analysis assigned V and J genes by comparing TCR nucleotide sequences with IMGT/GENE-DB human TR gene sequences. In a later analysis, CDR3 sequences and most-parsimonious VDJ recombination scenarios were assigned using the TCRdist pipeline. In a later analysis, each TCR beta chain was defined by its CDR3 amino acid sequence together with its V-gene family, and reads without a unique V-gene family were excluded. In a later analysis, 450 to 600 highly shared, low-generation-probability nucleotide sequences were removed to address suspected cross-contamination and a sequencing artifact. In a later analysis, a clonal expansion index for each public chain was calculated from normalized within-repertoire ranks of inferred template counts. In a later analysis, generation probabilities were computed using a VDJ recombination model fitted to out-of-frame rearrangements, and the results were checked against IGoR. In a later analysis, TCR-TCR, TCR-HLA and TCR-CMV co-occurrence was scored with hypergeometric tests, and a repertoire-size bias correction was applied to TCR pairs. In a later analysis, false discovery rates were estimated by permuting HLA or CMV assignments 20 times. A later analysis grouped co-occurring TCRs with DBSCAN, adding TCRdist sequence similarity when clustering within HLA-allele-positive subsets. Repertoires with fewer than 30,000 or more than 120,000 public chains, plus five repertoires with anomalous nucleotide sharing, were excluded from co-occurrence clustering. Imported from immuneACCESS, the table was reduced by TCRdb to in-frame sequences with V and J called. These copies leave out some clones; in studies compared against another copy, an unresolved V gene accounts for under half, and the cause of the remainder is not known. For V, J and clone size, that table is used; D and trimming come from the DNA. This sample gives 150,000 or so clones in total; about four fifths of them show up just once. 7% to 9.5% of the sample comes from the top ten.

Via the germline V gene, CDR1 is SGHRS and CDR2 YFSETQ. Measured from the cysteine to the phenylalanine, the CDR3 is 14 residues long. Here the CDR3 DNA is all that survives: 42 bases in frame from base 1. V is cut by 1 base and J by 0 bases, and the space between the germline ends is 7 bases. General study outcomes and caveats: In vitro tests confirmed that three of the cytomegalovirus-associated TCR beta chains recognize cytomegalovirus antigens. A later genetic analysis reported fewer N-insertions in productive TCRs among donors in an Asian-associated ancestry cluster than the roughly 700-donor mean. Some IMGT-functional V segments, including TRBV6-2 and TRBV6-3, could not be told apart with the 87-base-pair reads, so those segments were excluded. Because HLA typing was unavailable for some donors at each locus, only the typed subset was used in association tests. The study listed 150 to 200 TCR beta chains as associated with cytomegalovirus. Roughly uniform sequencing depth across donors was assumed in presence/absence analyses, although this assumption may not hold. According to a later analysis, TCR association rates differed among HLA loci, with DRB1 alleles showing the most associated TCRs and HLA-C alleles showing the fewest. The earlier analysis of 587 of the donors excluded approximately 17 rarely observed V segments, including chromosome 9 orphons, because counts were too low. In an earlier analysis of some 550 of the donors, most TCR beta V segments were observed in productive rearrangements about 87% or about 30% of the time, broadly matching IMGT annotations. Correlated functional status among segregating V segments might be attributable to linkage disequilibrium, but an unknown experimental factor could not be ruled out. The authors suggested that the approach could potentially be extended to other disease states and immunological phenotypes. In a later genetic analysis, a missense DCLRE1C variant was associated with V-gene and J-gene trimming of TCR beta chains, and the association was replicated in an independent cohort. In both the original and validation cohorts, the classifier was reported to diagnose cytomegalovirus status with high specificity and sensitivity. A cluster of highly shared sequence variants was judged likely to be a technical artifact of the sequencing pipeline. Most TCR sequences were observed very rarely across donors, whereas some public TCRs were present in many individuals. When HLA alleles, especially DR and DQ, strongly co-occurred, attributing TCR associations to individual alleles was difficult. Specific HLA alleles were associated with roughly 16,000 TCR beta sequences at a false discovery rate of 0.05 in a later analysis. Several of the top co-occurrence clusters appeared to be linked to parvovirus B19, influenza, CMV and Epstein-Barr virus, according to a later analysis. Compared with equally common non-associated chains, HLA-associated TCR beta chains in a later analysis were more clonally expanded and had lower generation probabilities. For the cohort, immune exposure information was limited to CMV serostatus. A further reported finding was that TCR beta sequences accurately predicted the HLA-A and HLA-B alleles for most subjects in the first cohort. The cohort was sequenced for TCR beta chains only, and without alpha or paired-chain data the features that could be detected were limited. According to a later analysis, most CMV-associated TCR beta chains appeared to be HLA-restricted, and the HLA associations seemed to be driven largely by CMV exposure.

As to this clone: The specificity of this receptor is unknown. Per-base qualities were not stored, and no clone one base away is much larger.

In this chain, TRBV5-1 is recombined with TRBJ2-5, with TRBD1 as a weak D call on 5 bases. The clonotype originates from a male donor in good health and CMV-seropositive. Sequencing was carried out using PBMCs. The CDR3 loop reads CASSLNRYQETQYF. The nucleotide sequence reads as follows: TGCGCCAGCAGCTTGAACAGGTACCAAGAGACCCAGTACTTC.